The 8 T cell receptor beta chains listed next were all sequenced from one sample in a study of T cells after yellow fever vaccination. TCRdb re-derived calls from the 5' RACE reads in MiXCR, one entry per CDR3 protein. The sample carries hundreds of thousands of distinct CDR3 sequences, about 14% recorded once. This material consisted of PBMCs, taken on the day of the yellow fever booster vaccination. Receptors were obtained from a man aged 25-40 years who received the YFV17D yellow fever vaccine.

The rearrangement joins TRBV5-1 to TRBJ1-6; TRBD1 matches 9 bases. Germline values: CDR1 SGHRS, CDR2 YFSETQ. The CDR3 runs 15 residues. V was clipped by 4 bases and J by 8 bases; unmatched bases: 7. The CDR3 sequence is CASSLAGTGYSPLHF. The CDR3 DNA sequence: TGCGCCAGCAGCCTGGCCGGGACAGGGTATTCACCCCTCCACTTT.

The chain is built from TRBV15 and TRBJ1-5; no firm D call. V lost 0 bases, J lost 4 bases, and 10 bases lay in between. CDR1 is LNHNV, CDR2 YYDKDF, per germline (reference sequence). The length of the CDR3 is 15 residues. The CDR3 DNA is TGTGCCACCAGCAGAGATCCTATAGGGAATCAGCCCCAGCATTTT. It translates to CATSRDPIGNQPQHF.

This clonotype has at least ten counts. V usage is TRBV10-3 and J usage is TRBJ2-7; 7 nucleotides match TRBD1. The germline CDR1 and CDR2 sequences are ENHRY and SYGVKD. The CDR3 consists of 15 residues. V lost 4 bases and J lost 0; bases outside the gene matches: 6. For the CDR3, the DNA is TGTGCCATCAGTGGGACAGGACGAAGCTCCTACGAGCAGTACTTC. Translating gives CAISGTGRSSYEQYF.

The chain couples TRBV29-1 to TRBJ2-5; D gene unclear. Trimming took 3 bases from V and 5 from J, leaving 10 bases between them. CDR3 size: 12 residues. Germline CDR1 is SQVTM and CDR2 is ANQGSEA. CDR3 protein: CSVDVGWETQYF. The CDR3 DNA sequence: TGCAGCGTTGACGTGGGGTGGGAGACCCAGTACTTC.

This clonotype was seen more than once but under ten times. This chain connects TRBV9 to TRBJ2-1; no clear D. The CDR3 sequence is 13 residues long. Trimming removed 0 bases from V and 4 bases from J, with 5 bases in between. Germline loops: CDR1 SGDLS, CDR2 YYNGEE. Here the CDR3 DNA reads TGTGCCAGCAGCGTAGGGGAATACAATGAGCAGTTCTTC. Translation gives CASSVGEYNEQFF.

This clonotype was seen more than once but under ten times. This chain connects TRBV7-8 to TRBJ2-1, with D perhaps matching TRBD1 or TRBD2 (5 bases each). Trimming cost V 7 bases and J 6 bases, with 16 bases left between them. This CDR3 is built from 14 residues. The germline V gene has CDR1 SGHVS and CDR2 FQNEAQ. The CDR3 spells CASNDPGLVNEQFF. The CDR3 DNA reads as TGTGCCAGCAACGATCCGGGGCTCGTCAATGAGCAGTTCTTC. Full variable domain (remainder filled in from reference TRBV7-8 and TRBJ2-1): GAGVSQSPRYKVAKRGQDVALRCDPISGHVSLFWYQQALGQGPEFLTYFQNEAQLDKSGLPSDRFFAERPEGSVSTLKIQRTQQEDSAVYLCASNDPGLVNEQFFGPGTRLTVL.

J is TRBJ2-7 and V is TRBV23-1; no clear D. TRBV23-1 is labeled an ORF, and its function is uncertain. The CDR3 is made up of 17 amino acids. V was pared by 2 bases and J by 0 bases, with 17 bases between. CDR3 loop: CASSQPPSKTDSYEQYF. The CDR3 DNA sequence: TGCGCCAGCAGTCAACCCCCTTCGAAGACGGACTCCTACGAGCAGTACTTC.

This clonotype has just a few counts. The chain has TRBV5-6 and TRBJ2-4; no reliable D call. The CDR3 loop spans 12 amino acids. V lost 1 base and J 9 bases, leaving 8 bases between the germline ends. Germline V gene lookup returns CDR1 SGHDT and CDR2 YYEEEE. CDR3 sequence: CASSLTNSIQYF. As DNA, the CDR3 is TGTGCCAGCAGCTTGACTAACAGCATTCAGTACTTC.